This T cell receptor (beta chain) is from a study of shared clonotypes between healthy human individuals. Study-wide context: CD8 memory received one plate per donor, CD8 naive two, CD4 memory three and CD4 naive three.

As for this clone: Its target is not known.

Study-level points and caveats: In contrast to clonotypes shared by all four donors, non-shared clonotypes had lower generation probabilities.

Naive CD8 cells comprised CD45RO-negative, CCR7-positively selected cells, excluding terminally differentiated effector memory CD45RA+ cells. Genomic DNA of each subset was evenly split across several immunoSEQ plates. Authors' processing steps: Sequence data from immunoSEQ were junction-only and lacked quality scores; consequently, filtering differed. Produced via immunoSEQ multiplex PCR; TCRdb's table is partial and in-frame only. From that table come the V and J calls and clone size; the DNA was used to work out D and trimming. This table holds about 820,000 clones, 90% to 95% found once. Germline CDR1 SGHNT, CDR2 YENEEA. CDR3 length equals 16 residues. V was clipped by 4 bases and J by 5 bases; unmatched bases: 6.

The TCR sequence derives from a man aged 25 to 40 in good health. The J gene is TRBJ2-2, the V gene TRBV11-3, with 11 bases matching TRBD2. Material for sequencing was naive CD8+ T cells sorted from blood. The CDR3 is CASSYSGRALTGELFF. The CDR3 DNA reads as TGTGCCAGCAGCTATAGCGGGAGGGCCCTAACCGGGGAGCTGTTTTTT.